Included here is one T cell receptor beta chain sequence, with context. CDR1 is MDHEN, CDR2 SYDVKM, per germline. This CDR3 is built from 15 residues. V lost 2 bases and J lost 5; bases outside the gene matches: 3. The data were obtained in a study of blood T cell repertoires in COVID-19. About the study: Sources were T cells, B-cell-depleted T cells, or PBMCs; the material itself was cDNA or gDNA.

Recovered participants had two consecutive negative NP/OP PCR tests, healthcare professional clearance, or symptom resolution. Generated by immunoSEQ multiplex PCR, the TCRdb table keeps only in-frame clones and is missing some. The profile shows about 210,000 clones, 75% to 90% of them singletons. The sequence came from a man aged 40-49 years who had recovered from COVID-19. The source material was PBMCs or T cells enriched from blood (not recorded which). The chain combines TRBV28 with TRBJ2-1; 10 bases match TRBD2. CDR3 DNA: TGTGCCAGCAGTTTACTCAGCGGGAGGGACAATGAGCAGTTCTTC. It specifies CASSLLSGRDNEQFF.